The entry below describes one T cell receptor beta chain. The CDR3 is made up of 15 amino acids. CDR1 is MNHNS and CDR2 is SASEGT in the germline V gene. Trimming took 0 bases from V and 3 from J; bases not matched to a gene: 3. Sequencing was performed with immunoSEQ multiplex PCR; in TCRdb, only in-frame clones are kept and a portion is missing. The repertoire holds some 90,000 clones, with about 87% as singletons. The data derive from a study of OX40 agonist ivuxolimab in advanced cancers. Study overall: Patients' therapy was ivuxolimab, an antibody that acts as an agonist of OX40 (CD134). Eligibility rules accepted prior anti-PD-1, anti-PD-L1 or anti-CTLA-4 therapy, and 35% to 45% had some.

The rearrangement uses TRBV6-1 and TRBJ2-7, with 9 nucleotides matching TRBD1. Here the sequenced sample was CD4+ or CD8+ T cells sorted from blood, taken in a trial of the OX40 agonist ivuxolimab. The receptor was isolated from an adult with an advanced solid tumor such as melanoma, head and neck, liver or kidney cancer. In nucleotides, the CDR3 is TGTGCCAGCAGTGAAGCCTGGACAGGGGACTACGAGCAGTACTTC. This translates into CASSEAWTGDYEQYF.